The 29 T cell receptor beta chains below all came from one sample that was sequenced in a study of T cells in localized non-small cell lung cancer. Data came from immunoSEQ multiplex PCR; TCRdb stores just in-frame clones and leaves some out. Of about 1,200 clones in the sample, 25% to 30% were seen once. The sample in question was normal lung tissue next to the tumor, obtained before any cancer treatment. The receptor source for this set is a male donor at least 60 years old with stage II squamous cell lung carcinoma.

V is TRBV9 and J is TRBJ1-3; D unresolved. Germline CDR1 and CDR2: SGDLS and YYNGEE. The V end was cut by 0 bases, the J end by 2 bases, with 9 bases between. This CDR3 is built from 15 residues. The CDR3 region is CASSVEQYPGNTIYF. In nucleotides, the CDR3 is TGTGCCAGCAGCGTAGAGCAATACCCTGGAAACACCATATATTTT.

The rearrangement uses TRBV28 and TRBJ2-4; no clear D gene. The germline gives CDR1 MDHEN, CDR2 SYDVKM. Trimming took 7 bases from V and 1 from J, leaving 8 bases between them. The CDR3 has 13 residues. CDR3 residues: CASNEEAKNIQYF. The CDR3, as DNA: TGTGCCAGCAATGAGGAGGCCAAAAACATTCAGTACTTC.

This chain's CDR3 is CASTSGDRRGYEQYF. CDR3 in DNA: TGTGCCAGCACCTCAGGGGACCGCCGGGGCTACGAGCAGTACTTC. This chain links TRBV6-8 with TRBJ2-7; possibly TRBD1 for D (6 bases). CDR1 and CDR2 (germline): MNHGY, SAAAGT. Trimming removed 7 bases at V and 3 bases at J, with 19 bases between. This CDR3 is 15 amino acids long.

The chain employs TRBV28 and TRBJ1-2, with 9 bases that match TRBD1. The junction had 14 bases not matched to a gene; V was cut back by 7 bases and J by 8 bases. CDR1 is MDHEN and CDR2 is SYDVKM in the germline V gene. The CDR3 contains 15 residues. CDR3 sequence: CASTRLDRGFYGYTF. The CDR3 DNA follows: TGTGCCAGCACCCGACTCGACAGGGGGTTTTACGGCTACACCTTC.

This chain joins TRBV11-3 and TRBJ2-1, with 7 nucleotides matching TRBD1. The germline gives CDR1 SGHNT, CDR2 YENEEA. This CDR3 has 14 residues. V dropped 4 bases and J dropped 9; count of bases not matched to a gene: 9. CDR3 sequence (DNA): TGTGCCAGCAGCTCCGGACAGGACAGCGGTGAGCAGTTCTTC. Protein product: CASSSGQDSGEQFF.

This chain joins TRBV6-8 and TRBJ1-6; D call uncertain. The V gene lost 5 bases and the J gene lost 11 bases, with 16 bases spanning the gap. The CDR3 consists of 14 residues. Germline V CDR1 and CDR2: MNHGY, SAAAGT. This chain's CDR3 is CASSAEDGGAPLHF. Here the CDR3 DNA reads TGTGCCAGCAGTGCCGAGGACGGTGGGGCACCCCTCCACTTT.

This clone is medium-sized within its sample. The rearrangement joins TRBV11-3 to TRBJ2-7; no clear D gene. Germline V gives CDR1 SGHNT, CDR2 YENEEA. V was pared by 0 bases and J by 7 bases, with 13 bases between. CDR3 length: 14 residues. CDR3 bases: TGTGCCAGCAGCTTAGAGTTCTCGAGAAAGGAGCAGTACGTC. Translation gives CASSLEFSRKEQYV.

The chain is built from TRBV11-3 and TRBJ2-1; 10 positions agree with TRBD1. Per germline, CDR1 SGHNT and CDR2 YENEEA. The CDR3 is made up of 17 amino acids. J lost 3 bases, V lost 5 bases, and 10 bases had no gene match. The CDR3 spells CASSLGGQGVIYNEQFF. CDR3 in DNA: TGTGCCAGCAGCCTGGGAGGACAGGGGGTAATCTACAATGAGCAGTTCTTC.

V is TRBV19 and J is TRBJ2-1; the match to TRBD2 covers 12 bases. V trimming: 6 bases; J trimming: 7 bases; junction bases outside the gene matches: 7. This CDR3 comprises 15 residues. Germline V gene sequence: CDR1 LNHDA, CDR2 SQIVND (reference sequence). The CDR3 sequence is CASRQLAGGGNEQFF. The CDR3 DNA follows: TGTGCCAGTAGGCAACTAGCGGGAGGTGGGAATGAGCAGTTCTTC.

This clone was counted a few times. The V call is TRBV6-8, the J call TRBJ1-3, with D maybe TRBD1 (6 bases). From germline, CDR1 is MNHGY and CDR2 SAAAGT. Trimming left V 10 bases short and J 4 bases short, with 14 bases between. The CDR3 is 13 amino acids. The CDR3, as DNA: TGTGCCATCAGCGACAGGCAAGGAAACACCATATATTTT. Protein product: CAISDRQGNTIYF.

This clone was found a few times. The chain combines TRBV11-3 with TRBJ2-1; 7 nucleotides align to TRBD1. V shed 4 bases and J 4 bases; nucleotides not matched to a gene: 4. The CDR3 runs to 14 residues. CDR1 is SGHNT, CDR2 YENEEA, per germline. Here the CDR3 reads CASSYRGPYNEQFF. The CDR3 nucleotides are TGTGCCAGCAGCTACAGGGGCCCATACAATGAGCAGTTCTTC.

This chain links TRBV11-3 with TRBJ2-2, with D possibly matching TRBD2 (6 bases). V was clipped by 2 bases and J by 5 bases, with 9 bases between them. The CDR3 totals 14 residues. Per the germline V gene, CDR1 is SGHNT and CDR2 is YENEEA. The CDR3 coding sequence is TGTGCCAGCAGCTTAACGGAGGGGACCGGGGAGCTGTTTTTT. Its protein product is CASSLTEGTGELFF.

The chain couples TRBV14 to TRBJ1-1, with D uncertain. Trimming stripped 4 bases from V and 4 bases from J, with 19 bases between. Germline assignment: CDR1 SGHDN and CDR2 FVKESK. This CDR3 is built from 16 residues. The chain's CDR3 is CASSPLDGLGSTEAFF. DNA for the CDR3: TGTGCCAGCAGCCCCCTAGATGGACTAGGGAGCACTGAAGCTTTCTTT. Filled out from reference TRBV14 and TRBJ1-1, the complete variable domain reads EAGVTQFPSHSVIEKGQTVTLRCDPISGHDNLYWYRRVMGKEIKFLLHFVKESKQDESGMPNNRFLAERTGGTYSTLKVQPAELEDSGVYFCASSPLDGLGSTEAFFGQGTRLTVV.

This clone was counted between two and nine times. DNA of the CDR3: TGTGCCAGCTTACCCCCGGGACAGGGTACTGAAGCTTTCTTT. It codes for CASLPPGQGTEAFF. The rearrangement uses TRBV27 and TRBJ1-1, with 9 bases matching TRBD1. The CDR3 runs 14 residues. After removal of 8 bases from V and 5 bases from J, the junction contained 9 bases not matched to a gene. CDR1 and CDR2 from the germline V gene are MNHEY and SMNVEV (reference sequence).

The chain combines TRBV18 with TRBJ1-4; TRBD1 might be the D (5 bases). V lost 4 bases and J lost 5, with 14 bases in between. The germline CDR1 and CDR2 sequences are KGHSH and LQKENI. The CDR3 contains 15 residues. CDR3 DNA: TGTGCCAGCTCACTAGGGACGGACAAAAATGAAAAACTGTTTTTT. Its translation is CASSLGTDKNEKLFF. Based on the CDR3 plus reference TRBV18 and TRBJ1-4, the full variable domain is NAGVMQNPRHLVRRRGQEARLRCSPMKGHSHVYWYRQLPEEGLKFMVYLQKENIIDESGMPKERFSAEFPKEGPSILRIQQVVRGDSAAYFCASSLGTDKNEKLFFGSGTQLSVL.

This clone rates as large. The chain uses TRBV18 and TRBJ2-7; D remains ambiguous. Per germline, CDR1 KGHSH and CDR2 LQKENI. This CDR3 region has 14 residues. V lost 2 bases and J lost 2, with 10 bases in between. CDR3: CASSPSAAPYEQYV. As DNA, the CDR3 is TGTGCCAGCTCACCATCGGCAGCCCCCTACGAGCAGTACGTC.

This clone was seen a few times. The chain links TRBV6-8 to TRBJ2-7; perhaps TRBD1 as D (6 bases). The V gene lost 5 bases and the J gene lost 5 bases, with 16 bases spanning the gap. The CDR3 consists of 14 residues. Germline V lookup: CDR1 MNHGY, CDR2 SAAAGT. CDR3 sequence (DNA): TGTGCCAGCAGTCGAAAACAGGGTGGGGACGAGCAGTACGTC. It specifies CASSRKQGGDEQYV.

The V and J genes are TRBV29-1 and TRBJ2-2, with 16 bases fitting TRBD2. After removal of 3 bases from V and 6 bases from J, the junction contained 4 bases not matched to a gene. This CDR3 region has 16 residues. Germline lookup yields CDR1 SQVTM and CDR2 ANQGSEA. This chain's CDR3 is CSVEGTSGRAAGELFF. In DNA, the CDR3 is TGCAGCGTTGAGGGGACTAGCGGGAGGGCCGCCGGGGAGCTGTTTTTT.

This sequence joins TRBV28 and TRBJ2-2; weak D call: TRBD1 (5 bases). CDR3 size: 16 residues. The germline V gene has CDR1 MDHEN and CDR2 SYDVKM. With 4 bases removed from V and 0 bases from J, the gap between germline ends came to 12 bases. The CDR3 DNA sequence: TGTGCCAGCAGTTCCGTGGGGCAGGCGAACACCGGGGAGCTGTTTTTT. It yields the protein CASSSVGQANTGELFF.

This clone has a handful of counts. The chain is built from TRBV9 and TRBJ2-7, with 10 nucleotides matching TRBD2. Germline CDR1 reads SGDLS; CDR2 reads YYNGEE. CDR3 length: 15 amino acids. V lost 3 bases, J lost 5 bases, and 8 bases stayed unmatched. The CDR3 DNA is TGTGCCAGCAGCGCGACTAGCGGGTCTGCCCACGAGCAGTACTTC. Translating it yields CASSATSGSAHEQYF.

The chain combines TRBV19 with TRBJ1-1, with TRBD1 as a possible D gene (5 bases). This CDR3 is 16 amino acids long. In germline, CDR1 is LNHDA, CDR2 SQIVND (reference sequence). The ends were cut back, 7 bases at V and 0 bases at J, with 18 bases in the middle. The CDR3: CASMGKWGYMNTEAFF. The CDR3 DNA is TGTGCCAGTATGGGGAAATGGGGGTATATGAACACTGAAGCTTTCTTT.

In its sample, this clone was seen a few times. V and J are TRBV11-3 and TRBJ2-2; possibly TRBD2 for D (6 bases). The CDR3 has 15 residues. Germline-derived CDR1 and CDR2 are SGHNT and YENEEA. Trimming pared 5 bases from V and 0 bases from J, leaving 10 bases between. The CDR3 DNA is TGTGCCAGCAGCGTCGGCGGGACGAACACCGGGGAGCTGTTTTTT. Amino acid sequence: CASSVGGTNTGELFF. Full variable domain (outside the CDR3, taken from reference TRBV11-3 and TRBJ2-2): EAGVVQSPRYKIIEKKQPVAFWCNPISGHNTLYWYLQNLGQGPELLIRYENEEAVDDSQLPKDRFSAERLKGVDSTLKIQPAELGDSAVYLCASSVGGTNTGELFFGEGSRLTVL.

Relative to its sample, this clone is medium-sized (0.01 to 0.1%). The chain employs TRBV11-3 and TRBJ2-1, with 7 bases identical to TRBD2. This CDR3 spans 15 amino acids. Germline CDR1 is SGHNT and CDR2 is YENEEA. V lost 1 base and J lost 8; bases outside the gene matches: 8. The CDR3 loop reads CASSLVGGSSHEQFF. The CDR3 nucleotides read TGTGCCAGCAGCTTAGTCGGGGGGAGCAGCCATGAGCAGTTCTTC.

This chain uses TRBV29-1 with TRBJ1-3; D unresolved. The CDR3 is 13 amino acids. The V gene lost 7 bases and the J gene lost 1 base, with 11 bases spanning the gap. From germline, CDR1 is SQVTM and CDR2 ANQGSEA. CDR3 coding DNA: TGCAGCGCCTCGGGATCTTCTGGAAACACCATATATTTT. As protein: CSASGSSGNTIYF.

The chain uses TRBV5-1 and TRBJ1-1, with D possibly being TRBD1 (6 bases). V shed 2 bases and J shed 3 bases, with 11 bases lying between them. Per germline, CDR1 SGHRS and CDR2 YFSETQ. The CDR3 consists of 14 residues. The CDR3 is CASSLGGRDTEAFF. CDR3 sequence (DNA): TGCGCCAGCAGCTTAGGGGGGAGGGACACTGAAGCTTTCTTT.

The chain employs TRBV5-1 and TRBJ1-4; TRBD1 is a possible D gene (6 bases). The V gene's germline CDR1 is SGHRS and CDR2 YFSETQ. Trimming cost V 3 bases and J 0 bases, with 6 bases left between them. This CDR3 region has 14 residues. The chain's CDR3 is CASSWTATNEKLFF. As DNA, the CDR3 is TGCGCCAGCAGCTGGACAGCAACTAATGAAAAACTGTTTTTT.

The gene calls are TRBV19 and TRBJ2-3, with D uncertain. V dropped 6 bases and J dropped 6 bases, with 10 bases sitting between them. CDR1 is LNHDA and CDR2 is SQIVND in the germline V gene (reference sequence). There are 12 residues in the CDR3. The CDR3 sequence is CASRLPGDTQYF. As DNA, the CDR3 is TGTGCCAGTAGACTCCCTGGGGATACGCAGTATTTT.

A few counts support this clone. V gene TRBV5-1 combines with J gene TRBJ2-3, with 8 bases that match TRBD1. CDR1 is SGHRS and CDR2 is YFSETQ in the germline V gene. The CDR3 has 15 residues. V shed 4 bases, J shed 1 base, and the junction held 5 bases outside the gene matches. The CDR3 DNA reads TGCGCCAGCAGCCAGGACAGGGTCGGCACAGATACGCAGTATTTT. Protein sequence: CASSQDRVGTDTQYF. Drawing the rest from reference TRBV5-1 and TRBJ2-3, the complete variable domain is KAGVTQTPRYLIKTRGQQVTLSCSPISGHRSVSWYQQTPGQGLQFLFEYFSETQRNKGNFPGRFSGRQFSNSRSEMNVSTLELGDSALYLCASSQDRVGTDTQYFGPGTRLTVL.

This clone is categorized as large. The chain links TRBV30 to TRBJ2-7, with D perhaps TRBD1 or TRBD2 (5 bases each). Trimming removed 0 bases from V and 6 bases from J, with 9 bases in between. Germline values: CDR1 GTSNPN, CDR2 SVGIG (reference sequence). CDR3 size: 12 residues. Here the CDR3 DNA reads TGTGCCTGGAGTGTATCAGGGAGCGAGCAGTACGTC. This translates into CAWSVSGSEQYV.